This TCR beta chain was captured by sequencing in a study of chemoradiotherapy in HPV16-positive cancers. Looked up from germline, CDR1 is SGDLS and CDR2 is YYNGEE. The CDR3 spans 14 residues. Trimming left V 0 bases short and J 2 bases short, with 6 bases between. Profiled with immunoSEQ multiplex PCR; TCRdb holds only in-frame clones, not every one. The table lists about 32,000 clones, around 89% of them singletons. Study outcomes and limitations: In HPV16-positive patients, HPV-responsive T-cell expansion tracked better recurrence-free survival. Non-HPV-specific T cells did not expand in tumors during treatment, whereas candidate HPV-specific clones and E7-related motifs did.

As concerns this clone: Antigen specificity is unknown.

The TCR sequence derives from a human donor with HPV-associated anogenital cancer. The rearrangement links TRBV9 to TRBJ2-1; D gene ambiguous. Sequencing used blood, obtained from a patient who underwent chemoradiotherapy. CDR3 residues: CASSVGLAYNEQFF. As DNA, the CDR3 is TGTGCCAGCAGCGTAGGTCTGGCCTACAATGAGCAGTTCTTC.